This T cell receptor beta chain was sequenced for a study of T cell changes during pregnancy in multiple sclerosis (dated by TCRdb to between 2018 and 2021). Regarding the complete study: In women with multiple sclerosis, the researchers looked at how the T cell repertoire shifted as pregnancy progressed.

In regard to this clone: Its antigen remains undetermined. Base quality data are lacking; no much larger clone is found one base away.

CDR1 and CDR2, per the germline V gene, are SGHVS and FNYEAQ. After removal of 5 bases from V and 4 bases from J, the junction retains 13 bases not matched to a gene. The CDR3 measures 18 amino acids from cysteine to phenylalanine. The only DNA kept is the CDR3, 54 bases in frame from the first base. Library construction relied on the immunoSEQ multiplex PCR assay. TCRdb re-hosts the immuneACCESS table, in-frame sequences only. Its copies lack some clones; in the studies checked, an unresolved V gene accounts for under half of them, and the cause for the rest is not known. The sample table records about 68,000 clones; about 91% of these occur just once. 1.3% of the sample lies in the top ten.

The material sequenced was peripheral blood, taken in the second trimester of pregnancy. The receptor's source is a female donor in good health, enrolled as a control in a pregnancy study. The chain was built from TRBV7-6 and TRBJ2-7, and TRBD2 aligns with 14 junction nucleotides. The sequenced DNA is TGTGCCAGCAGCGAAATCCCTTCCGGGACTAGCGGGGGATACGAGCAGTACTTC. This codes for CASSEIPSGTSGGYEQYF.